The table lists the clone carrying this TCR beta chain with many counts. No antigen is known for it. This sample was taken from a study of identical twins. The CDR3 contains 10 residues. Per germline, CDR1 SQVTM and CDR2 ANQGSEA. V was pared by 4 bases and J by 2 bases, with 0 bases between. General study results and limits: Insertions were fewer in abundant cord blood beta clonotypes, whereas memory repertoires showed none of this pattern.

The cDNA had a unique molecular identifier and a template-switch universal primer site. Using its own MiXCR run on the 5' RACE reads, TCRdb lists one record per CDR3 protein. This table has 640,000 or so distinct CDR3 sequences, around 6% appearing once. The sample comprised naive T cells sorted from blood. The chain joins TRBV29-1 to TRBJ1-5; the D is unclear. This TCR came from a man aged 18 to 30 in good health. CDR3 amino acids: CSVGNQPQHF. The CDR3 DNA reads as TGCAGCGTTGGCAATCAGCCCCAGCATTTT.